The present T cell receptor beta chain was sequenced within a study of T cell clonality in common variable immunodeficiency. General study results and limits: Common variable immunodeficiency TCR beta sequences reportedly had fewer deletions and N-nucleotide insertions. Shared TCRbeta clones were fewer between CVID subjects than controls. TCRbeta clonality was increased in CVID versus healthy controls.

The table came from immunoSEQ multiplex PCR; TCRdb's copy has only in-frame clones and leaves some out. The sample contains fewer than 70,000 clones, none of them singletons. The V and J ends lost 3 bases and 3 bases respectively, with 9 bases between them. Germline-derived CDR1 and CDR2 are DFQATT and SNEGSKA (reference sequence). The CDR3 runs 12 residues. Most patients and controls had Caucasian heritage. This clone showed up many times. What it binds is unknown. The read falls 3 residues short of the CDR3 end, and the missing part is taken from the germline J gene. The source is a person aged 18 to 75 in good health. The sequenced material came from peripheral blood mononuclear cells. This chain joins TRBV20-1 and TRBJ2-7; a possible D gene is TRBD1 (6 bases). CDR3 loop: CSARSQGYEQYF. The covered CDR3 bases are TGCAGTGCTAGGTCACAGGGCTACGAG.